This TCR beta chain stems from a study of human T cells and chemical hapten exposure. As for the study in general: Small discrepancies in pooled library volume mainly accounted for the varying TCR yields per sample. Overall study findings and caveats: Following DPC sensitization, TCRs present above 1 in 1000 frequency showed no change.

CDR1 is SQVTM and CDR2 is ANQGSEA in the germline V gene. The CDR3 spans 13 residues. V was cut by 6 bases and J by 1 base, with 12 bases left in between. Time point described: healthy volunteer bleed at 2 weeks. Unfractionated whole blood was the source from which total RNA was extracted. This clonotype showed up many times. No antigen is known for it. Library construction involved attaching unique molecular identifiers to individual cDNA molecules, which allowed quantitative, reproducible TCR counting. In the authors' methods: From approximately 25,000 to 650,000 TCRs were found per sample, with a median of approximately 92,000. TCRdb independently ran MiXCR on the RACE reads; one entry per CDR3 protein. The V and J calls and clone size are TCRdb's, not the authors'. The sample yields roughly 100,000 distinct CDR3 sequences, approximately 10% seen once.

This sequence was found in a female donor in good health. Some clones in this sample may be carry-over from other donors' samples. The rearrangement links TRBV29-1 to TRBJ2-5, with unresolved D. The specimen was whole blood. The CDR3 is CSVGGSTQETQYF. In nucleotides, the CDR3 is TGCAGCGTCGGTGGCTCAACCCAAGAGACCCAGTACTTC.